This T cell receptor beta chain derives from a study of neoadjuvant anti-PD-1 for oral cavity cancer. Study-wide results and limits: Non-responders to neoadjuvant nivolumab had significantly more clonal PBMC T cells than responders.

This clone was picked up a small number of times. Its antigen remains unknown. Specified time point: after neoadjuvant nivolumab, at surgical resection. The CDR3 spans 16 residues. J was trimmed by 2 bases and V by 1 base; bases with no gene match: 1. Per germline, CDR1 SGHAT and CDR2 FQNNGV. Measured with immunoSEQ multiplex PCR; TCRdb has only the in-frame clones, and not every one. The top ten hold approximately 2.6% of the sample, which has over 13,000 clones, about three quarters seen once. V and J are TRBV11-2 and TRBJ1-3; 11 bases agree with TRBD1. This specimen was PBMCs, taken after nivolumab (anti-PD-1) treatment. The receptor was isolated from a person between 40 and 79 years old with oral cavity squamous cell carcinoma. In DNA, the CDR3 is TGTGCCAGCAGCTTAGCGGGACAGGGGGCTGGAAACACCATATATTTT. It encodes CASSLAGQGAGNTIYF.